The present T cell receptor (beta chain) was sequenced within a study of T-cell memory formation after mild COVID-19. General observations from the study: Some clones that responded were present in memory (sampled pre-infection), which suggests cross-reactive memory joined. Later expanders leaned CD4+, whereas clones that contracted between day 15 and 85 were balanced CD4/CD8. Contracting CD8+ clones were enriched in EMRA, CD4+ mainly in CM and EM.

After 5'RACE with constant-segment primers, TCR alpha and TCR beta cDNA libraries carrying sample barcodes and UMIs were obtained. TCRdb called the 5' RACE reads again in MiXCR, with one record for every CDR3 protein. The sample carries about 390,000 distinct CDR3 sequences, 15% to 20% recorded once. This clonotype was counted only a few times. Its antigen is still unknown. This clonotype was obtained from a man younger than 30 who had mild COVID-19 (a few samples of this study predate the infection). Cell type and time point are not known. Sequencing was performed on PBMCs or a T cell subset sorted from them (not recorded which).

This CDR3 reads CASSEVDTQYF. CDR3 in DNA: TGTGCCAGCAGCGAAGTGGATACGCAGTATTTT. The chain couples TRBV9 to TRBJ2-3, with unresolved D. This CDR3 is 11 amino acids long. V shed 3 bases and J shed 6 bases, with 5 bases lying between them. Germline V lookup: CDR1 SGDLS, CDR2 YYNGEE.